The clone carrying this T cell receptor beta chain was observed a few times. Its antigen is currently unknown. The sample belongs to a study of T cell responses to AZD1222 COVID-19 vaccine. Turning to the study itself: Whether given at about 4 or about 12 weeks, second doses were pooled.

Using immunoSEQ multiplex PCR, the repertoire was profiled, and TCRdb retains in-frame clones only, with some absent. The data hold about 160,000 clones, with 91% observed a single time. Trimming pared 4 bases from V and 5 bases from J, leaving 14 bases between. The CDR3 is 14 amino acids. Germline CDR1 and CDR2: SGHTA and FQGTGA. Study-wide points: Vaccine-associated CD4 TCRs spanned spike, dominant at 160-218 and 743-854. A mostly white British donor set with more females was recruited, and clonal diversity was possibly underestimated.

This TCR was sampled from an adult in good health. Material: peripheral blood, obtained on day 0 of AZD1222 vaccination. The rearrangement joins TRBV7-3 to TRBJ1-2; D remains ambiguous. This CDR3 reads CASSSAPGNYGYTF. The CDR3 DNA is TGTGCCAGCAGCTCCGCTCCAGGAAATTATGGCTACACCTTC. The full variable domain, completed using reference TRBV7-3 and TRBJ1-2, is GAGVSQTPSNKVTEKGKYVELRCDPISGHTALYWYRQSLGQGPEFLIYFQGTGAADDSGLPNDRFFAVRPEGSVSTLKIQRTERGDSAVYLCASSSAPGNYGYTFGSGTRLTVV.